This is a list of T cell receptor beta chains from one sample in a study of T cell changes during pregnancy in multiple sclerosis. Libraries were prepared by immunoSEQ multiplex PCR; TCRdb keeps only in-frame clonotypes and omits some of them. Seen here are nearly 110,000 clones, 91% observed once, and the top ten hold less than 2%. This specimen consisted of peripheral blood, obtained before pregnancy. The source of these receptors is a female donor with multiple sclerosis, enrolled in a pregnancy study. Each CDR3 is given with its conserved first and last residue. The D gene is left open where the match is weak. Size values are once, few and many counts, or a class for expanded clones, and some rows have none.

j_gene: TRBJ2-1
d_gene: .
abundance: .
v_gene: TRBV19
CDR3nt: TGTGCCAGTAGGCAGAAGGCAGGGCCACGCAATGAGCAGTTCTTC
CDR3aa: CASRQKAGPRNEQFF

j_gene: TRBJ1-4
d_gene: .
abundance: .
v_gene: TRBV29-1
CDR3nt: TGCAGCGTTCTCGAGCTGAATGAAAAACTGTTTTTT
CDR3aa: CSVLELNEKLFF

j_gene: TRBJ2-5
d_gene: TRBD1
abundance: .
v_gene: TRBV6-1
CDR3nt: TGTGCCAGCAGTGACTGGGACAGGAGAAAAGAGACCCAGTACTTC
CDR3aa: CASSDWDRRKETQYF

j_gene: TRBJ2-1
d_gene: .
abundance: .
v_gene: TRBV28
CDR3nt: TGTGCCAGCAGTTTAAACCCGTACATGGAGCAGTTCTTC
CDR3aa: CASSLNPYMEQFF

j_gene: TRBJ1-3
d_gene: .
abundance: .
v_gene: TRBV19
CDR3nt: TGTGCCAGTAGTATCGGAGGGACTCACTCTGGAAACACCATATATTTT
CDR3aa: CASSIGGTHSGNTIYF

j_gene: TRBJ2-7
d_gene: .
abundance: .
v_gene: TRBV11-2
CDR3nt: TGTGCCAGCAGCTATGACAGGAGTTCCTACGAGCAGTACTTC
CDR3aa: CASSYDRSSYEQYF

j_gene: TRBJ2-7
d_gene: .
abundance: .
v_gene: TRBV30
CDR3nt: TGTGCCTGGACCCTGTCCGGGACACGCGCATCGGGGCAGTACTTC
CDR3aa: CAWTLSGTRASGQYF

j_gene: TRBJ1-6
d_gene: .
abundance: few
v_gene: TRBV27
CDR3nt: TGTGCCAGCACCAAACGGGCAGGTACTGGGGGCGATAATTCACCCCTCCACTTT
CDR3aa: CASTKRAGTGGDNSPLHF

j_gene: TRBJ2-7
d_gene: TRBD1
abundance: .
v_gene: TRBV4-3
CDR3nt: TGCGCCAGCAGCCGAGGGGGGACGGGACAGGCATCCTACGAGCAGTACTTC
CDR3aa: CASSRGGTGQASYEQYF

j_gene: TRBJ2-7
d_gene: TRBD1
abundance: .
v_gene: TRBV27
CDR3nt: TGTGCCAGCAGTTTAGTACAGGGGAACTTCTACGAGCAGTACTTC
CDR3aa: CASSLVQGNFYEQYF

j_gene: TRBJ2-5
d_gene: .
abundance: .
v_gene: TRBV20-1
CDR3nt: TGCAGTGCTAAGGGGCAAGAGACCCAGTACTTC
CDR3aa: CSAKGQETQYF

j_gene: TRBJ1-5
d_gene: TRBD1
abundance: .
v_gene: TRBV7-8
CDR3nt: TGTGCCAGCAGCTCCGCCGGGACAGGGGTGAATCAGCCCCAGCATTTT
CDR3aa: CASSSAGTGVNQPQHF

j_gene: TRBJ1-5
d_gene: TRBD1
abundance: once
v_gene: TRBV6-5
CDR3nt: TGTGCCAGCACGCGGACAGGCGTCAATCAGCCCCAGCATTTT
CDR3aa: CASTRTGVNQPQHF

j_gene: TRBJ1-2
d_gene: TRBD1
abundance: .
v_gene: TRBV6-6
CDR3nt: TGTGCCAGCAGTACCGGACAGGGCCTTGGCTACACCTTC
CDR3aa: CASSTGQGLGYTF

j_gene: TRBJ2-2
d_gene: .
abundance: .
v_gene: TRBV28
CDR3nt: TGTGCCAGCATTGGACAAATGAACACCGGGGAGCTGTTTTTT
CDR3aa: CASIGQMNTGELFF

j_gene: TRBJ2-1
d_gene: TRBD2
abundance: .
v_gene: TRBV28
CDR3nt: TGTGCCAGCAGTTTAGGGGGACTAGCGGGAGACTACAATGAGCAGTTCTTC
CDR3aa: CASSLGGLAGDYNEQFF

j_gene: TRBJ1-6
d_gene: TRBD1
abundance: .
v_gene: TRBV11-1
CDR3nt: TGTGCCAGCAGCTTAACAGGGGTACCCTATAATTCACCCCTCCACTTT
CDR3aa: CASSLTGVPYNSPLHF

j_gene: TRBJ2-7
d_gene: TRBD2
abundance: .
v_gene: TRBV13
CDR3nt: TGTGCCAGCAACCTAGCGGCGAGTATATCCTACGAGCAGTACTTC
CDR3aa: CASNLAASISYEQYF

j_gene: TRBJ2-3
d_gene: .
abundance: .
v_gene: TRBV5-5
CDR3nt: TGTGCCAGCAGCTTTGACAGAATGGCAGATACGCAGTATTTT
CDR3aa: CASSFDRMADTQYF

j_gene: TRBJ2-2
d_gene: TRBD1
abundance: .
v_gene: TRBV6-1
CDR3nt: TGTGCCAGCAAACCGGGACAGGGGTCCGGGGAGCTGTTTTTT
CDR3aa: CASKPGQGSGELFF

j_gene: TRBJ2-5
d_gene: .
abundance: .
v_gene: TRBV6-1
CDR3nt: TGTGCCAGCAGCCTAGGAGGCAGCCAAGAGACCCAGTACTTC
CDR3aa: CASSLGGSQETQYF

j_gene: TRBJ1-1
d_gene: .
abundance: few
v_gene: TRBV28
CDR3nt: TGTGCCAGCAGTTTAGGAGGGCTAACCACTGAAGCTTTCTTT
CDR3aa: CASSLGGLTTEAFF

j_gene: TRBJ2-7
d_gene: TRBD1
abundance: once
v_gene: TRBV5-5
CDR3nt: TGTGCCAGTGGACAGGGGGGTTACGAGCAGTACTTC
CDR3aa: CASGQGGYEQYF

j_gene: TRBJ2-1
d_gene: TRBD1
abundance: .
v_gene: TRBV28
CDR3nt: TGTGCCAGCAGTACGGACAGGGAGGAATCGAATGAGCAGTTCTTC
CDR3aa: CASSTDREESNEQFF

j_gene: TRBJ2-1
d_gene: .
abundance: .
v_gene: TRBV4-2
CDR3nt: TGTGCCAGCAGCCAAGTCATCCGGCGGGACAGCTCCTACAATGAGCAGTTCTTC
CDR3aa: CASSQVIRRDSSYNEQFF

j_gene: TRBJ1-2
d_gene: .
abundance: once
v_gene: TRBV2
CDR3nt: TGTGCCAGCAGTGAACAGGCGGGCCAAGGCTACACCTTC
CDR3aa: CASSEQAGQGYTF

j_gene: TRBJ1-2
d_gene: .
abundance: .
v_gene: TRBV5-1
CDR3nt: TGCGCCAGCAGCCAGGGACCAGCGGGAGCCAGCTATGGCTACACCTTC
CDR3aa: CASSQGPAGASYGYTF

j_gene: TRBJ1-5
d_gene: .
abundance: .
v_gene: TRBV6-5
CDR3nt: TGTGCCAGCAGTCGAAGCCGGGACAACAATCAGCCCCAGCATTTT
CDR3aa: CASSRSRDNNQPQHF

j_gene: TRBJ2-4
d_gene: TRBD2
abundance: .
v_gene: TRBV5-3
CDR3nt: TGTGCCAGAAGCTTGGGCGGGAGGCAAGCCAAAAACATTCAGTACTTC
CDR3aa: CARSLGGRQAKNIQYF

j_gene: TRBJ2-5
d_gene: TRBD2
abundance: .
v_gene: TRBV7-9
CDR3nt: TGTGCCAGCAGCTTAGAGCGGGATCACCAAGAGACCCAGTACTTC
CDR3aa: CASSLERDHQETQYF

j_gene: TRBJ1-5
d_gene: .
abundance: .
v_gene: TRBV7-9
CDR3nt: TGTGCCAGCAGCCACACTAAGGGGAGCAATCAGCCCCAGCATTTT
CDR3aa: CASSHTKGSNQPQHF

j_gene: TRBJ2-3
d_gene: .
abundance: .
v_gene: TRBV7-3
CDR3nt: TGTGCCAGCAGCTTAACGAGCAGCACAGATACGCAGTATTTT
CDR3aa: CASSLTSSTDTQYF

j_gene: TRBJ2-2
d_gene: TRBD2
abundance: .
v_gene: TRBV10-3
CDR3nt: TGTGCCATCAGTGAGTCTCCTAGCGGGGATTCCGGGGAGCTGTTTTTT
CDR3aa: CAISESPSGDSGELFF

j_gene: TRBJ2-4
d_gene: .
abundance: .
v_gene: TRBV19
CDR3nt: TGTGCCAGTAGTTTAATCTGGGGGGGCTTGAGCCAAAACATTCAGTACTTC
CDR3aa: CASSLIWGGLSQNIQYF

j_gene: TRBJ2-7
d_gene: .
abundance: .
v_gene: TRBV18
CDR3nt: TGTGCCAGCTCACAGCGCCTATACTACGAGCAGTACTTC
CDR3aa: CASSQRLYYEQYF

j_gene: TRBJ2-5
d_gene: TRBD1
abundance: .
v_gene: TRBV7-7
CDR3nt: TGTGCCAGCAGCTTGCAGGGGGTAGGAGAGACCCAGTACTTC
CDR3aa: CASSLQGVGETQYF

j_gene: TRBJ2-1
d_gene: TRBD1
abundance: few
v_gene: TRBV2
CDR3nt: TGTGCCAGCAGGCTGGGACAGGGGTTTCCGTTCTTC
CDR3aa: CASRLGQGFPFF

j_gene: TRBJ2-1
d_gene: TRBD2
abundance: few
v_gene: TRBV6-4
CDR3nt: TGTGCCAGCAGTGAAGGACTAGATTCCCATGAGCAGTTCTTC
CDR3aa: CASSEGLDSHEQFF

j_gene: TRBJ2-7
d_gene: TRBD2
abundance: .
v_gene: TRBV7-2
CDR3nt: TGTGCCAGCAGCCCCTCATTGGGGAGGGGCTACGAGCAGTACTTC
CDR3aa: CASSPSLGRGYEQYF

j_gene: TRBJ2-5
d_gene: .
abundance: .
v_gene: TRBV5-1
CDR3nt: TGCGCCAGCAGGGTCGGGAGTGACCAAGAGACCCAGTACTTC
CDR3aa: CASRVGSDQETQYF